The table lists the clone carrying this T cell receptor beta chain with a count of one. The CDR3 totals 14 residues. Germline CDR1 is SQVTM and CDR2 is ANQGSEA. Trimming left V 5 bases short and J 6 bases short, with 16 bases between. Sequenced by immunoSEQ multiplex PCR; TCRdb stores in-frame clones only, minus some. Seen here are about 160,000 clones, roughly 88% observed once, and the top ten hold 6.6%. This sample is drawn from a study of blood T cell repertoires in COVID-19. Everyone who took part was roughly 18 to 89 years old, and they came from about two dozen US areas. For recovered donors of Cohort 3, there were two negative PCRs, clearance, or symptom resolution.

This rearrangement joins TRBV29-1 to TRBJ1-4; TRBD1 might be the D (5 bases). Material for sequencing was PBMCs or T cells enriched from blood (not recorded which). The origin of this receptor is a woman between 50 and 59 years old who had recovered from COVID-19. CDR3 in DNA: TGCAGCGTTAGCAGGGCTCCTATGGATGAAAAACTGTTTTTT. Its protein product is CSVSRAPMDEKLFF. Full variable domain (missing parts from reference TRBV29-1 and TRBJ1-4): SAVISQKPSRDICQRGTSLTIQCQVDSQVTMMFWYRQQPGQSLTLIATANQGSEATYESGFVIDKFPISRPNLTFSTLTVSNMSPEDSSIYLCSVSRAPMDEKLFFGSGTQLSVL.